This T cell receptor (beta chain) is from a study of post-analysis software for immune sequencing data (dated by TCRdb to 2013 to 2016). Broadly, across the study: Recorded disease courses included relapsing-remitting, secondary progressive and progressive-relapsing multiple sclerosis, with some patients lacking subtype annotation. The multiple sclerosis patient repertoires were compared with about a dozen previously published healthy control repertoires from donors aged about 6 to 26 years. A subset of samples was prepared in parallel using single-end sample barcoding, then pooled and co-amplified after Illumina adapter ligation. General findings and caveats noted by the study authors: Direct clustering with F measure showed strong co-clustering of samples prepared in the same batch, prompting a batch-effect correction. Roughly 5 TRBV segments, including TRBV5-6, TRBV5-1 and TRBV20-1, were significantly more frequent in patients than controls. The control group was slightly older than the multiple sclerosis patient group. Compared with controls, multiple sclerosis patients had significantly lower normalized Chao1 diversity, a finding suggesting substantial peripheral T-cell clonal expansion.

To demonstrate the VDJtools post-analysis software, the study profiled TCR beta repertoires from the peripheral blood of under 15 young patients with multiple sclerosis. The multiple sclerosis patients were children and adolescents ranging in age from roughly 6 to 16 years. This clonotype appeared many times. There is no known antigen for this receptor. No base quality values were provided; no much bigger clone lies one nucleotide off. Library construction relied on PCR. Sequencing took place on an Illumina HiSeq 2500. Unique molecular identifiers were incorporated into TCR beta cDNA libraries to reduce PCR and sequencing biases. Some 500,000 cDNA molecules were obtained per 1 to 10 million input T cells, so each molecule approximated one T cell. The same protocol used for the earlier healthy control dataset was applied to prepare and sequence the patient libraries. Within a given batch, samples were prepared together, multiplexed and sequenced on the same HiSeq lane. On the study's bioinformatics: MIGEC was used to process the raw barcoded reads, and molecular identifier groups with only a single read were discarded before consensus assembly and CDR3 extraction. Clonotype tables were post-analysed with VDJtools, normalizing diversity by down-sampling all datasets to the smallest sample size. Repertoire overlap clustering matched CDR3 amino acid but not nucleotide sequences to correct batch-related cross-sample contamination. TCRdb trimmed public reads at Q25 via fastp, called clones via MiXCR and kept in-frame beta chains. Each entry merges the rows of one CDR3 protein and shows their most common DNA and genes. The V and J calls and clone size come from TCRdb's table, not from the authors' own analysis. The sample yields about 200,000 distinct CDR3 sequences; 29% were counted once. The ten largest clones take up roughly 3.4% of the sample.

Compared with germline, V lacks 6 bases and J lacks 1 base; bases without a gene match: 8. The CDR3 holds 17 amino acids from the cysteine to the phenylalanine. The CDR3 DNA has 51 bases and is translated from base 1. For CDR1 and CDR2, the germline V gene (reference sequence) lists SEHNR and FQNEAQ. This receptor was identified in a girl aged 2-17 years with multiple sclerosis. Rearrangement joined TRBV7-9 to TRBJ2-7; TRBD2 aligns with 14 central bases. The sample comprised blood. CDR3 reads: CASSRPGLAGASYEQYF. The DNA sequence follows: TGTGCCAGCAGTCGTCCGGGACTAGCGGGAGCTTCCTACGAGCAGTACTTC.